These 30 T cell receptor beta chains were sequenced from one sample in a study of Ad26.COV2.S vaccination and SARS-CoV-2 variants. Only in-frame clones appear in the TCRdb table, and some are missing; sequencing was by immunoSEQ multiplex PCR. The sample consists of about 350,000 clones, approximately 86% of them appearing once. The treatment denotes: 15 to 20 received Ad26.COV2.S at low or high dose, single or two shots; about 5 received placebo; per-sample allocation not given. Sampling occurred on day 63 after the first vaccine or placebo injection. The sequences come from peripheral blood, collected in a trial of Ad26.COV2.S vaccine versus placebo. The receptors were gathered from a person between 18 and 65 years old who received the Ad26.COV2.S COVID-19 vaccine or a placebo.

V usage is TRBV7-9 and J usage is TRBJ1-1; D remains ambiguous. This CDR3 is 13 amino acids long. Germline values: CDR1 SEHNR, CDR2 FQNEAQ (reference sequence). V was trimmed by 5 bases and J by 1 base, leaving 8 bases between them. For the CDR3, the DNA is TGTGCCAGCAGCGAAACAAAGAACACTGAAGCTTTCTTT. Translated, it gives CASSETKNTEAFF.

The rearrangement uses TRBV7-2 and TRBJ1-1; TRBD1 is a possible D gene (5 bases). V was shortened by 0 bases and J by 4 bases, with 15 bases between the two germline ends. The CDR3 length is 16 residues. Germline V gene sequence: CDR1 SGHTA, CDR2 FQGNSA. The CDR3 bases are TGTGCCAGCAGCTTAGCACGCACGGGGGGAGTCACTGAAGCTTTCTTT. Its protein is CASSLARTGGVTEAFF.

This clone was detected only a few times. This rearrangement joins TRBV10-1 to TRBJ2-7; TRBD2 aligns across 9 bases. Germline V gives CDR1 WNHNN, CDR2 SYGVQD (reference sequence). V trimming: 5 bases; J trimming: 5 bases; junction bases outside the gene matches: 16. CDR3 length: 17 residues. CDR3 sequence: CASSHSGLASGTDEQYF. CDR3 DNA sequence: TGCGCCAGCAGTCATTCGGGACTAGCTTCCGGAACGGACGAGCAGTACTTC.

The chain uses TRBV27 and TRBJ2-7; 8 nucleotides match TRBD1. The CDR3 is made up of 15 amino acids. Trimming removed 3 bases from V and 0 bases from J; junction bases left unmatched: 4. CDR1 is MNHEY and CDR2 is SMNVEV in the germline V gene (reference sequence). This chain's CDR3 is CASSFRQGSSYEQYF. In DNA form, the CDR3 reads TGTGCCAGCAGTTTCCGACAGGGGAGCTCCTACGAGCAGTACTTC.

The chain is built from TRBV2 and TRBJ1-1, with D unclear. CDR1 is SNHLY and CDR2 is FYNNEI in the germline V gene. This CDR3 comprises 13 residues. V was trimmed by 5 bases and J by 4 bases, leaving 11 bases between them. This CDR3 reads CASSPNRITEAFF. The DNA for the CDR3 is TGTGCCAGCAGTCCCAACCGTATCACTGAAGCTTTCTTT.

V usage is TRBV4-1 and J usage is TRBJ2-7, with TRBD2 matching 7 bases. Looked up from germline, CDR1 is MGHRA and CDR2 is YSYEKL. This CDR3 contains 14 residues. J lost 6 bases, V lost 3 bases, and 8 bases had no gene match. The CDR3: CASSHRWEGREQYF. The CDR3 DNA reads as TGCGCCAGCAGCCACCGTTGGGAGGGGCGCGAGCAGTACTTC.

The chain combines TRBV5-1 with TRBJ2-2, with D uncertain. V gave up 4 bases and J gave up 0 bases, with 13 bases separating them. Germline-derived CDR1 and CDR2 are SGHRS and YFSETQ. The CDR3 is 16 amino acids. CDR3 loop: CASSQSPTSNTGELFF. CDR3 nucleotide sequence: TGCGCCAGCAGCCAAAGTCCCACTTCGAACACCGGGGAGCTGTTTTTT.

The chain uses TRBV4-1 and TRBJ2-3, with 7 bases lining up with TRBD2. This CDR3 has 18 residues. Germline V gene data show CDR1 as MGHRA and CDR2 as YSYEKL. V dropped 1 base and J dropped 5; count of bases not matched to a gene: 15. The CDR3 reads CASSQGRSRAGIRDTQYF. DNA of the CDR3: TGCGCCAGCAGCCAAGGTCGGTCACGAGCGGGGATACGAGATACGCAGTATTTT.

This clone came up once. The J gene is TRBJ2-1, the V gene TRBV28; 8 nucleotides agree with TRBD2. After removal of 3 bases from V and 9 bases from J, the junction contained 1 base not matched to a gene. The CDR3 loop spans 12 amino acids. Looked up from germline, CDR1 is MDHEN and CDR2 is SYDVKM. The CDR3: CASSLSGSEQFF. CDR3 in DNA: TGTGCCAGCAGTTTGAGCGGGAGTGAGCAGTTCTTC.

This chain links TRBV3-1 (or the pseudogene TRBV3-2) with TRBJ2-7; no firm D call. The CDR3 runs 17 residues. Trimming took off 0 bases at V and 9 bases at J, with 24 bases between the two ends. CDR1 and CDR2 from the germline V gene are LGHDT and YNNKEL (reference sequence). CDR3 protein: CASSQEGTLLNLRGQYF. Here the CDR3 DNA reads TGTGCCAGCAGCCAAGAAGGTACTCTCCTAAACCTCCGCGGGCAGTACTTC.

This clone was observed a single time. This chain links TRBV4-1 with TRBJ1-1; D possibly corresponds to TRBD1 (6 bases). CDR1 and CDR2 from the germline V gene are MGHRA and YSYEKL. CDR3 length: 13 residues. The V end lost 5 bases, the J end lost 4 bases, and 11 bases lay between the germline ends. The CDR3 nucleotides are TGCGCCAGCAGCGAGGGGGGGAGCACTGAAGCTTTCTTT. Protein: CASSEGGSTEAFF.

This chain links TRBV5-1 with TRBJ2-7; TRBD2 matches at 7 bases. V dropped 4 bases and J dropped 1; count of bases not matched to a gene: 8. The length of the CDR3 is 15 residues. Germline CDR1 SGHRS, CDR2 YFSETQ. The chain's CDR3 is CASSQGGGGSYEQYF. The CDR3 DNA is TGCGCCAGCAGCCAGGGTGGGGGAGGGTCCTACGAGCAGTACTTC.

This chain links TRBV10-2 with TRBJ1-6; tentative D call: TRBD1 (5 bases). CDR1 is WSHSY and CDR2 is SAAADI in the germline V gene. Trimming shortened V by 10 bases and J by 13 bases, and 17 bases separated the two germline ends. The CDR3 extends over 12 amino acids. CDR3 amino acids: CATRAQGAPLHF. The CDR3 DNA sequence: TGCGCCACCCGGGCCCAAGGGGCCCCCCTCCACTTT.

The CDR3 reads CSASGTGAIGEQFF. The CDR3 DNA sequence: TGCAGTGCTAGTGGGACGGGGGCCATAGGTGAGCAGTTCTTC. The rearrangement uses TRBV20-1 and TRBJ2-1; TRBD1 or TRBD2 may be the D gene (6 bases each). The CDR3 sequence is 14 residues long. The V and J ends lost 3 bases and 9 bases respectively, with 18 bases between them. Per germline, CDR1 DFQATT and CDR2 SNEGSKA (reference sequence).

In this sample, this clone turned up a few times. Written as DNA, the CDR3 is TGTGCCATCAACGGCAGAACCTACGAGCAGTACTTC. It translates to CAINGRTYEQYF. The J gene is TRBJ2-7, the V gene TRBV27, with D uncertain. CDR3 length equals 12 residues. V was clipped by 10 bases and J by 2 bases, with 12 bases between them. The germline gives CDR1 MNHEY, CDR2 SMNVEV (reference sequence).

V gene TRBV28 combines with J gene TRBJ1-4; D is unclear. CDR3 size: 17 residues. V shed 7 bases and J shed 1 base, with 19 bases lying between them. Looked up from germline, CDR1 is MDHEN and CDR2 is SYDVKM. The CDR3 is CASKEGSSFLTNEKLFF. DNA for the CDR3: TGTGCCAGCAAAGAGGGCAGCTCATTCTTAACTAATGAAAAACTGTTTTTT.

This clone has ten or more counts. The rearrangement uses TRBV10-3 and TRBJ2-7, with a weak D call TRBD2 (5 bases). The germline gives CDR1 ENHRY, CDR2 SYGVKD. This CDR3 is built from 12 residues. Between the trimmed V and J ends, which lost 11 bases and 0 bases, there was a span of 11 bases. The CDR3 protein is CAAGRSSYEQYF. For the CDR3, the DNA is TGTGCCGCGGGCCGAAGCTCCTACGAGCAGTACTTC.

A single count supports this clone. The chain recombines TRBV19 with TRBJ2-2, with 8 bases aligning to TRBD1. Germline values: CDR1 LNHDA, CDR2 SQIVND (reference sequence). V was pared by 1 base and J by 1 base, with 5 bases of the junction left unmatched. This CDR3 comprises 17 residues. CDR3 sequence: CASSIVTGTGNTGELFF. In nucleotides, the CDR3 is TGTGCCAGTAGTATAGTCACCGGGACAGGGAACACCGGGGAGCTGTTTTTT.

This clone was detected once. V usage is TRBV27 and J usage is TRBJ1-1; a weak D match, TRBD1 (5 bases). In germline, CDR1 is MNHEY, CDR2 SMNVEV (reference sequence). Between the trimmed V and J ends, which lost 1 base and 2 bases, there was a span of 14 bases. The CDR3 extends over 16 amino acids. In nucleotides, the CDR3 is TGTGCCAGCAGTTTATACGGGGGGGAGACAAACACTGAAGCTTTCTTT. The encoded protein is CASSLYGGETNTEAFF.

The chain employs TRBV11-2 and TRBJ2-6; no definite D call. Germline-derived CDR1 and CDR2 are SGHAT and FQNNGV. The ends were cut back, 5 bases at V and 0 bases at J, with 8 bases in the middle. There are 15 residues in the CDR3. CDR3 sequence: CASSEANSGANVLTF. The DNA for the CDR3 is TGTGCCAGCAGCGAGGCCAACTCTGGGGCCAACGTCCTGACTTTC. Based on the CDR3 plus reference TRBV11-2 and TRBJ2-6, the full variable domain is EAGVAQSPRYKIIEKRQSVAFWCNPISGHATLYWYQQILGQGPKLLIQFQNNGVVDDSQLPKDRFSAERLKGVDSTLKIQPAKLEDSAVYLCASSEANSGANVLTFGAGSRLTVL.

The chain combines TRBV5-1 with TRBJ1-2; tentative D call: TRBD1 (6 bases). This CDR3 comprises 14 residues. Trimming removed 0 bases from V and 4 bases from J, with 10 bases in between. The germline gives CDR1 SGHRS, CDR2 YFSETQ. CDR3 DNA sequence: TGCGCCAGCAGCTTGGGTTCAGGGGTCTATGGCTACACCTTC. Translated, it gives CASSLGSGVYGYTF.

The chain has TRBV19 and TRBJ1-2, with 9 bases identical to TRBD1. With 5 bases clipped from V and 7 bases from J, the junction kept 8 bases outside the gene matches. The CDR3 totals 14 residues. CDR1 is LNHDA and CDR2 is SQIVND in the germline V gene (reference sequence). The CDR3 DNA reads as TGTGCCAGTAGTCCTCACGACAGGGGGACTGGCTACACCTTC. It translates to CASSPHDRGTGYTF.

The chain joins TRBV28 to TRBJ2-1, with 12 bases fitting TRBD2. V shed 8 bases, J shed 9 bases, and the junction held 14 bases outside the gene matches. The CDR3 spans 16 residues. Germline V gene lookup returns CDR1 MDHEN and CDR2 SYDVKM. The CDR3 DNA reads as TGTGCCAGCGGCCCAACTTGGACTAGCGGGGCCGGTGAGCAGTTCTTC. It specifies CASGPTWTSGAGEQFF.

The rearrangement uses TRBV7-8 and TRBJ2-5; D possibly corresponds to TRBD2 (5 bases). Germline CDR1 and CDR2: SGHVS and FQNEAQ. V gave up 7 bases and J gave up 5 bases, with 14 bases separating them. CDR3 size: 13 residues. CDR3 sequence (DNA): TGTGCCAGCATCCAACCTAGCTCGGAGACCCAGTACTTC. It specifies CASIQPSSETQYF.

This chain uses TRBV7-8 with TRBJ1-2; TRBD1 might be the D (6 bases). Trimming shortened V by 5 bases and J by 1 base, and 14 bases separated the two germline ends. Germline CDR1 and CDR2: SGHVS and FQNEAQ. This CDR3 contains 15 residues. The CDR3 nucleotides are TGTGCCAGCAGCCGAGGGGCAGGGGTTAACTATGGCTACACCTTC. This codes for CASSRGAGVNYGYTF.

This chain connects TRBV11-2 to TRBJ2-7, with TRBD2 identical over 9 bases. The CDR3 covers 16 residues. The trim removed 5 bases at V and 3 bases at J, leaving 11 bases unmatched. CDR1 SGHAT and CDR2 FQNNGV come from the germline V gene. This chain's CDR3 is CASSPPGSGSFYEQYF. As DNA, the CDR3 is TGTGCCAGCAGCCCCCCGGGTAGCGGGAGCTTCTACGAGCAGTACTTC.

The chain links TRBV9 to TRBJ2-6; 7 bases fit TRBD1. V gave up 0 bases and J gave up 1 base; unmatched junction bases: 19. The CDR3 is 22 residues long. From germline, CDR1 is SGDLS and CDR2 YYNGEE. The CDR3, as DNA: TGTGCCAGCAGCGTAGGACTGATAGGACAGGTCATCCCCCTGTCTGGGGCCAACGTCCTGACTTTC. Its protein product is CASSVGLIGQVIPLSGANVLTF.

This sequence joins TRBV28 and TRBJ1-1; possible D gene TRBD1, 5 bases. V was pared by 2 bases and J by 4 bases, with 14 bases between. The CDR3 spans 15 residues. The germline CDR1 and CDR2 sequences are MDHEN and SYDVKM. The CDR3 is CASSLNRGRSTEAFF. For the CDR3, the DNA is TGTGCCAGCAGTTTAAACCGGGGGAGGAGCACTGAAGCTTTCTTT.

J is TRBJ2-7 and V is TRBV6-5, with D perhaps TRBD2 (6 bases). Germline-derived CDR1 and CDR2 are MNHEY and SVGAGI. This CDR3 is 15 amino acids long. The V gene lost 0 bases and the J gene lost 3 bases, with 12 bases spanning the gap. CDR3 sequence: CASSYSQDYFYEQYF. The CDR3 DNA reads as TGTGCCAGCAGTTACTCCCAGGACTACTTCTACGAGCAGTACTTC.

The V call is TRBV5-1, the J call TRBJ2-5; D might be TRBD1 (6 bases). Per germline, CDR1 SGHRS and CDR2 YFSETQ. The germline V and J ends were trimmed by 0 bases and 5 bases, with 11 bases remaining between them. This CDR3 is 14 amino acids long. The DNA of the CDR3 is TGCGCCAGCAGCTTGGGGACAGAGGAGGAGACCCAGTACTTC. It encodes CASSLGTEEETQYF. The full variable domain, rest sourced from reference TRBV5-1 and TRBJ2-5, is KAGVTQTPRYLIKTRGQQVTLSCSPISGHRSVSWYQQTPGQGLQFLFEYFSETQRNKGNFPGRFSGRQFSNSRSEMNVSTLELGDSALYLCASSLGTEEETQYFGPGTRLLVL.